Sequencing of this T cell receptor beta chain was carried out in a study of shared clonotypes between healthy human individuals. The sample holds one count of this clone. The antigen remains unidentified. This table comes from immunoSEQ multiplex PCR, and its TCRdb copy is limited to in-frame clones, with some not included. The data hold millions of clones, with 90% to 95% observed a single time. Healthy adults negative for HIV, lacking recent acute infections or vaccinations, served as donors. It was into CD45RA+ naive and CD45RA-negative memory subsets that the CD4+ cells were split. Study-level findings and limits: Non-shared clonotypes displayed generation probabilities falling below those of clonotypes present in all four donors.

The CDR3 is made up of 15 amino acids. CDR1 is SGHNT and CDR2 is YYREEE in the germline V gene (reference sequence). Trimming shortened V by 2 bases and J by 3 bases, and 11 bases separated the two germline ends. The chain carries TRBV5-4 and TRBJ2-2; the D gene could be TRBD1 or TRBD2 (5 bases each). The source of this sequence is a man aged 18 to 29 in good health. The specimen was naive CD4+ T cells sorted from blood. Specified subset: CD45RA+ positively selected. The CDR3, as DNA: TGTGCCAGCAGCTTAGTCCAGGGAGACACCGGGGAGCTGTTTTTT. The encoded protein is CASSLVQGDTGELFF.